These 17 T cell receptor beta chains were sequenced from one sample in a study of blood T cell repertoires in COVID-19. Clones were sequenced by immunoSEQ multiplex PCR, and TCRdb holds only the in-frame ones, with some missing. The sample includes some 200,000 clones, around 80% of them seen just once. The sequenced material came from peripheral blood. The origin of the receptors is a woman in her thirties or forties with acute or convalescent COVID-19.

The chain is built from TRBV7-9 and TRBJ1-1; 10 positions agree with TRBD1. Losses at the gene ends were 4 bases for V and 6 bases for J; bases not matched to a gene: 8. This CDR3 comprises 15 residues. Germline V lookup: CDR1 SEHNR, CDR2 FQNEAQ (reference sequence). The CDR3 DNA reads TGTGCCAGCAGCTCAGGGGGGACAGGGGCGGCTGAAGCTTTCTTT. Protein product: CASSSGGTGAAEAFF.

CDR3: CASSDEGGSRSGNTIYF. The CDR3 DNA reads as TGTGCCAGCAGTGATGAGGGGGGGTCTCGCTCTGGAAACACCATATATTTT. The chain uses TRBV25-1 and TRBJ1-3; tentative D call: TRBD1 (6 bases). The V gene lost 3 bases and the J gene lost 0 bases, with 15 bases spanning the gap. Germline V CDR1 and CDR2: MGHDK, SYGVNS. CDR3 length equals 17 residues.

This chain connects TRBV19 to TRBJ2-2, with D tentatively TRBD1 (6 bases). V lost 4 bases and J lost 2, with 8 bases in between. CDR1 and CDR2 from the germline V gene are LNHDA and SQIVND (reference sequence). This CDR3 is 14 amino acids long. The CDR3, as DNA: TGTGCCAGTAGTAGGGACACCAACACCGGGGAGCTGTTTTTT. Amino acids: CASSRDTNTGELFF. Looking up the rest from reference TRBV19 and TRBJ2-2 gives the full variable domain: DGGITQSPKYLFRKEGQNVTLSCEQNLNHDAMYWYRQDPGQGLRLIYYSQIVNDFQKGDIAEGYSVSREKKESFPLTVTSAQKNPTAFYLCASSRDTNTGELFFGEGSRLTVL.

This chain links TRBV11-2 with TRBJ1-1; D is perhaps TRBD1 (5 bases). Trimming stripped 2 bases from V and 0 bases from J, with 7 bases between. The length of the CDR3 is 14 residues. CDR1 is SGHAT and CDR2 is FQNNGV in the germline V gene. The CDR3 DNA sequence: TGTGCCAGCAGCTTACCAGGGATGAACACTGAAGCTTTCTTT. Protein product: CASSLPGMNTEAFF.

This clone has a handful of counts. The CDR3: CASSPYRESPSYEQYF. The CDR3 nucleotides are TGCGCCAGCAGCCCGTATAGGGAGAGCCCCTCCTACGAGCAGTACTTC. The J gene is TRBJ2-7, the V gene TRBV5-1; D perhaps matches TRBD2 (5 bases). Trimming left V 4 bases short and J 0 bases short, with 17 bases between. The CDR3 totals 16 residues. The germline gives CDR1 SGHRS, CDR2 YFSETQ.

This rearrangement joins TRBV30 to TRBJ2-4; D is possibly TRBD1 (5 bases). Per germline, CDR1 GTSNPN and CDR2 SVGIG (reference sequence). Between the trimmed V and J ends, which lost 3 bases and 0 bases, there was a span of 18 bases. The CDR3 has 17 amino acids. The CDR3 bases are TGTGCCTGGAGATCGGCCGCCAAGGGGCTAGCCAAAAACATTCAGTACTTC. Translating gives CAWRSAAKGLAKNIQYF.

This clone was picked up one time. V usage is TRBV11-3 and J usage is TRBJ2-1; TRBD2 aligns across 8 bases. Germline V CDR1 and CDR2: SGHNT, YENEEA. This CDR3 comprises 15 residues. After removal of 1 base from V and 6 bases from J, the junction contained 5 bases not matched to a gene. The CDR3 spells CASSLVLSGVNEQFF. CDR3 DNA sequence: TGTGCCAGCAGCTTAGTGCTTAGCGGGGTCAATGAGCAGTTCTTC.

This clone was recorded once. The V and J genes are TRBV12-5 and TRBJ2-7; TRBD1 is a possible D gene (5 bases). The CDR3 is 14 residues long. V shed 3 bases and J shed 1 base, with 10 bases lying between them. Germline CDR1 is LGHNT and CDR2 is FRNRAP. Here the CDR3 DNA reads TGTGCTAGTGGTTTTGGGCAGGGTTCCTACGAGCAGTACTTC. This sequence encodes CASGFGQGSYEQYF.

This chain links TRBV7-2 with TRBJ1-1; D is ambiguous. The length of the CDR3 is 14 residues. Trimming stripped 5 bases from V and 1 base from J, with 11 bases between. The V gene's germline CDR1 is SGHTA and CDR2 FQGNSA. The CDR3 loop reads CASSRGGSNTEAFF. Here the CDR3 DNA reads TGTGCCAGCAGCCGTGGAGGGTCGAACACTGAAGCTTTCTTT.

The rearrangement uses TRBV30 and TRBJ2-1, with 12 bases identical to TRBD2. Germline V gives CDR1 GTSNPN, CDR2 SVGIG (reference sequence). The CDR3 consists of 16 residues. Trimming at V came to 2 bases and at J to 2 bases, leaving 4 bases not matched to a gene. CDR3 sequence reads: CAWSKLAGGTYNEQFF. Here the CDR3 DNA reads TGTGCCTGGAGTAAACTAGCGGGAGGTACCTACAATGAGCAGTTCTTC.

This chain joins TRBV2 and TRBJ1-4; 9 positions match TRBD1. Germline lookup yields CDR1 SNHLY and CDR2 FYNNEI. This CDR3 is built from 16 residues. J gave up 8 bases and V 6 bases, and 13 bases lay outside the gene matches. The CDR3 region is CASSTAKGQGTEKLFF. The CDR3 DNA is TGTGCCAGCAGCACAGCAAAGGGACAGGGCACCGAAAAACTGTTTTTT.

The chain combines TRBV4-3 with TRBJ2-3; no firm D call. This CDR3 has 15 residues. Trimming cost V 1 base and J 1 base, with 9 bases left between them. CDR1 LGHNA and CDR2 YSLEER come from the germline V gene. CDR3 in amino acids: CASSQAWARTDTQYF. The CDR3 DNA reads as TGCGCCAGCAGCCAAGCCTGGGCCCGCACAGATACGCAGTATTTT.

V is TRBV24-1 and J is TRBJ1-5, with 8 bases fitting TRBD1. The CDR3 is 13 amino acids. Trimming at V came to 7 bases and at J to 6 bases, leaving 4 bases not matched to a gene. Germline lookup yields CDR1 KGHDR and CDR2 SFDVKD. The CDR3 DNA reads TGTGCCACCAGCGATGGACAGGGTCAGCCCCAGCATTTT. Protein: CATSDGQGQPQHF.

The genes are TRBV29-1 and TRBJ2-3; perhaps TRBD2 as D (6 bases). CDR3 length: 13 residues. Per the germline V gene, CDR1 is SQVTM and CDR2 is ANQGSEA. Trimming took 5 bases from V and 3 from J, leaving 12 bases between them. The CDR3 sequence: CSVRGILTDTQYF. As DNA, the CDR3 is TGCAGCGTTCGGGGGATTTTGACAGATACGCAGTATTTT.

J is TRBJ2-7 and V is TRBV18, with TRBD2 matching over 15 bases. Per the germline V gene, CDR1 is KGHSH and CDR2 is LQKENI. This CDR3 contains 14 residues. V dropped 3 bases and J dropped 9; count of bases not matched to a gene: 3. DNA for the CDR3: TGTGCCAGCTCACCCGGGACTAGCGGGGGGAGGCAGTACTTC. It translates to CASSPGTSGGRQYF.

The J gene is TRBJ1-2, the V gene TRBV15; a weak D match, TRBD1 (5 bases). Germline CDR1 is LNHNV and CDR2 is YYDKDF (reference sequence). The CDR3 runs to 17 residues. Trimming pared 0 bases from V and 1 base from J, leaving 15 bases between. The CDR3, as DNA: TGTGCCACCAGCAGAGATCGTAGGTCAGGGATTAACTATGGCTACACCTTC. Translation gives CATSRDRRSGINYGYTF.

CDR3 in DNA: TGTGCCAGCAGCAAACTAGCGGGAGTCTACGAGCAGTACTTC. Its protein product is CASSKLAGVYEQYF. V usage is TRBV14 and J usage is TRBJ2-7, with 11 bases fitting TRBD2. With V trimmed by 5 bases and J by 3 bases, 3 bases remained unmatched. The CDR3 consists of 14 residues. In germline, CDR1 is SGHDN, CDR2 FVKESK.